This T cell receptor beta chain originates from a study of CD8 T cells in Susac syndrome (dated by TCRdb to the late 2010s). At the level of the whole study: Among the sequenced Susac syndrome patients, five or six had clinically active disease and eight or nine were in clinical remission. Whether CD8+ T cell activation and differentiation in Susac syndrome was antigen driven was tested using repertoire sequencing. Susac syndrome patients were therapy-naive, on corticosteroids (some also receiving IVIg), or on IVIg alone at blood withdrawal.

Here is what the overall study found, with its caveats: In the CD4+ T cell repertoire of Susac syndrome patients, clonal expansion was not detected. The number of individuals in the TCR sequencing and HLA analysis was recognized as being relatively small.

The CDR3 holds 17 amino acids from the cysteine to the phenylalanine. The DNA shown is the 51-base CDR3, in frame from base 1. The CDR1 and CDR2 encoded by the germline V gene (reference sequence) are LNHNV and YYDKDF. V was cut back by 0 bases and J by 6 bases, leaving a gap of 20 bases between them. A word on this clonotype: Its antigen is still unknown. No base quality values were provided; no much bigger clone lies one nucleotide off.

High-throughput TCR beta sequencing profiled peripheral blood CD8+ and CD4+ T cells from healthy donors, Susac syndrome patients and multiple sclerosis patients. The Susac syndrome patients fulfilled recently defined diagnostic criteria for either definite or probable disease. CD8+ TEMRA cells were enriched by FACS, while bulk CD8+ and CD4+ T cells were purified by magnetic negative isolation. Blood was drawn into EDTA tubes, processed within 24 hours, and PBMCs were isolated by density gradient centrifugation. PBMCs intended for TCR sequencing were cryopreserved in liquid nitrogen and thawed later in a water bath at 37 degrees C. The sorted or isolated CD4+, CD8+ and CD8+ TEMRA cells had a purity of 90% or higher. RNA was extracted with the RNeasy kit and about 0.5 to 1 ug was reverse transcribed using random hexamers. The immunoSEQ multiplex PCR assay, which covers 54 Vbeta and 13 Jbeta segments, was used to amplify TCR beta CDR3 regions. PCR amplification bias was corrected using a synthetic template baseline for primer optimization and computational correction. As for how the authors treated the data: Reads were assigned to V, D and J genes according to IMGT and analyzed in immunoSEQ Analyzer, with only productive sequences retained. Clonality was computed as one minus Shannon entropy normalized by log2 of the number of productive unique sequences. Public and private clones were assessed among the 100 most prevalent clones of each patient and control. Susac-specific clones were defined as absent from healthy and MS cohorts, over a thousand published viral clones and other ImmuneACCESS disease sequences. The public reads were quality trimmed at Q25 with fastp and then assembled into clones with MiXCR by TCRdb, keeping productive beta chains. Every entry covers one CDR3 protein and lists the most common genes and DNA from its rows. The V and J calls, along with clone size, are taken from TCRdb and not from the paper's own processing. The sample table shows over 150,000 distinct CDR3 sequences, and approximately 94% are seen once. The ten largest clones capture around 0.12% of the sample.

The clonotype originates from a human donor with Susac syndrome. This receptor chain uses TRBV15 and TRBJ2-5; TRBD2 might be the D gene, on 6 matching bases. What was sequenced was CD4+ T cells from PBMCs. In nucleotide form, the sequence is TGTGCCACCAGCAGAGATCGAAGTTCGGGGACTCGGAAGACCCAGTACTTC. It translates to CATSRDRSSGTRKTQYF.